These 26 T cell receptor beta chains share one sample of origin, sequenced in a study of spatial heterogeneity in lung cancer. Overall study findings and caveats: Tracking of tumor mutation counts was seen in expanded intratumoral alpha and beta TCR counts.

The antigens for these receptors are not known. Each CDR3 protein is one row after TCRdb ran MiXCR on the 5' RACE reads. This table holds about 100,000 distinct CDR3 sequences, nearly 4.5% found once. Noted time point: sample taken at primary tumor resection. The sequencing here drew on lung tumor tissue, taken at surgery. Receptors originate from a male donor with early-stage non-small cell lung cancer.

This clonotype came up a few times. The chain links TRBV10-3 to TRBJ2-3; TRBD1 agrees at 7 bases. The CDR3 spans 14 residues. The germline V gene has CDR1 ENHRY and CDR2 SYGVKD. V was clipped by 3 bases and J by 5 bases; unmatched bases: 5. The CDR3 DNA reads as TGTGCCATCAGTGACCCTAGACAGGGAGATACGCAGTATTTT. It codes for CAISDPRQGDTQYF.

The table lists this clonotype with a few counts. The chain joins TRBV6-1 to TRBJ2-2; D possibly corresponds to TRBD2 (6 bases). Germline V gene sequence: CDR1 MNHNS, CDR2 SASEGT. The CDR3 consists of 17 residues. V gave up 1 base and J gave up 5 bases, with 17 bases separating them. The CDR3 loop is CASSEVFGTPSTGELFF. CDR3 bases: TGTGCCAGCAGTGAAGTTTTCGGGACTCCTTCAACCGGGGAGCTGTTTTTT.

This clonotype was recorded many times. The CDR3 DNA sequence: TGTGCCAGCAGTGATGGTCGAGGAACAGATACGCAGTATTTT. This encodes CASSDGRGTDTQYF. V and J are TRBV2 and TRBJ2-3; D is unresolved. This CDR3 is built from 14 residues. V lost 3 bases, J lost 3 bases, and 10 bases lay in between. Germline lookup yields CDR1 SNHLY and CDR2 FYNNEI.

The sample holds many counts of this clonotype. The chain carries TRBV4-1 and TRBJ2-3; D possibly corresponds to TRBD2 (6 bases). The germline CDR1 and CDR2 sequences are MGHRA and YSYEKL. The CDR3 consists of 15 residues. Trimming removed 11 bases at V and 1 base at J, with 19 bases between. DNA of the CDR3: TGCGCCGGATCTATGGGGGGATTCGGCACAGATACGCAGTATTTT. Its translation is CAGSMGGFGTDTQYF.

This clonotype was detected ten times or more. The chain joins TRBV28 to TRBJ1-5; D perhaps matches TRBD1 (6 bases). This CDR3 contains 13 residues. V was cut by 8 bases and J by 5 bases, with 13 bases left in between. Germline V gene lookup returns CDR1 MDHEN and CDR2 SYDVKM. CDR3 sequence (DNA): TGTGCCAGCCTTGAGACAGGAGATCAGCCCCAGCATTTT. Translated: CASLETGDQPQHF.

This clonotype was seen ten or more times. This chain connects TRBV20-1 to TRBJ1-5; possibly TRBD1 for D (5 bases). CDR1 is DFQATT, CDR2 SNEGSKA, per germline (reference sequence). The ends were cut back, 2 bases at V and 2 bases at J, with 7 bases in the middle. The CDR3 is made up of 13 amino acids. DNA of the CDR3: TGCAGTGCTAGAACACAGGGCAATCAGCCCCAGCATTTT. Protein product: CSARTQGNQPQHF.

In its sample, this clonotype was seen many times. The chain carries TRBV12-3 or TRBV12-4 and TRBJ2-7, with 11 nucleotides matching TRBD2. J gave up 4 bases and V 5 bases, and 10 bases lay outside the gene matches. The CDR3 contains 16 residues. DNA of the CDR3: TGTGCCAGCAGTCACGGGGGGACTAGCGGCCTATACGAGCAGTACTTC. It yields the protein CASSHGGTSGLYEQYF.

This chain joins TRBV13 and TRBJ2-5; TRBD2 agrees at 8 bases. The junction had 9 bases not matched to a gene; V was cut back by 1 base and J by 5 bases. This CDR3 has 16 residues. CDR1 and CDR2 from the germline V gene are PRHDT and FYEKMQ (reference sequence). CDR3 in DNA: TGTGCCAGCAGCTTAGACGGGAGGGCCAGTTCCGAGACCCAGTACTTC. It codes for CASSLDGRASSETQYF.

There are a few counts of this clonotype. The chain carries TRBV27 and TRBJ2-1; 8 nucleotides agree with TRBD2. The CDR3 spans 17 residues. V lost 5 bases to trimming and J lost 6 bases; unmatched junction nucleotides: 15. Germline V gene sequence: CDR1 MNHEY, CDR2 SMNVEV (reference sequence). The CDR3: CASSLKPPAGGRNEQFF. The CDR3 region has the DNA TGTGCCAGCAGTCTGAAACCGCCGGCGGGAGGCCGCAATGAGCAGTTCTTC.

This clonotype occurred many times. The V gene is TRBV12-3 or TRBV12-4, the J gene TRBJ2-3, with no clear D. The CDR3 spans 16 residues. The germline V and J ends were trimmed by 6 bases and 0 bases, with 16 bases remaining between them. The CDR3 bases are TGTGCCAGCAGCCCCCCACTCTCGACTAGCACAGATACGCAGTATTTT. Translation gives CASSPPLSTSTDTQYF.

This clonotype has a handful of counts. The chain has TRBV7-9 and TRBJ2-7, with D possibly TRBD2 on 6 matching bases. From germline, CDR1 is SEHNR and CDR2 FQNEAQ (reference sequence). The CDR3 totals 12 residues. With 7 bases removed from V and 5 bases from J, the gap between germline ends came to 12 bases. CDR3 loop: CASNTGAHEQYF. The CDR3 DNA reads TGTGCCAGCAACACGGGAGCACACGAGCAGTACTTC.

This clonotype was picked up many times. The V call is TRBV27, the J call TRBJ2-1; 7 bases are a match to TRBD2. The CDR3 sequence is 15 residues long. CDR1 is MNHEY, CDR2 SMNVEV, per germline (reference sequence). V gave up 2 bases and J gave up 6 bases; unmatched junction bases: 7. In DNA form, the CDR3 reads TGTGCCAGCAGTTTAGCGGGAGTCTGGGGCAATGAGCAGTTCTTC. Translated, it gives CASSLAGVWGNEQFF.

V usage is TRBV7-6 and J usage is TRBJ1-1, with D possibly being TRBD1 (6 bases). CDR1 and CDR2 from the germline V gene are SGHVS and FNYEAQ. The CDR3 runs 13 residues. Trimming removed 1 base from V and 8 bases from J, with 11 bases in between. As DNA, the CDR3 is TGTGCCAGCAGCTTAGAGGGGGGAGCCGAAGCTTTCTTT. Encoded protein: CASSLEGGAEAFF.

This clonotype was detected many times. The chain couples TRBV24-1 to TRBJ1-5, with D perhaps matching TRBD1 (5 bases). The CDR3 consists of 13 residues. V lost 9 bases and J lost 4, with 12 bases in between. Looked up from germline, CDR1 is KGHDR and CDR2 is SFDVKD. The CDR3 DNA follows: TGTGCCACCTCGGCAGGGCTTAATCAGCCCCAGCATTTT. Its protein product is CATSAGLNQPQHF.

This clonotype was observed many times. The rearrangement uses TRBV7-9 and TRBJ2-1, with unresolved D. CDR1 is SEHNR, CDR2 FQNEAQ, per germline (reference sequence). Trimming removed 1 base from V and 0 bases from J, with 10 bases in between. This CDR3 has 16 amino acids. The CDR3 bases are TGTGCCAGCAGCTTAGGCTCGTGGGACTCCTACAATGAGCAGTTCTTC. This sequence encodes CASSLGSWDSYNEQFF.

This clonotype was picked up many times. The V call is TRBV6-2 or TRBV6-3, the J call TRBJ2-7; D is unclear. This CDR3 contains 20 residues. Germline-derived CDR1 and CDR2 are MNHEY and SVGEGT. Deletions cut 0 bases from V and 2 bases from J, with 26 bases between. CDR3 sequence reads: CASSYSIRTDTPTLPYEQYF. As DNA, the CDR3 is TGTGCCAGCAGTTACTCGATTCGAACTGACACACCCACGCTCCCCTACGAGCAGTACTTC.

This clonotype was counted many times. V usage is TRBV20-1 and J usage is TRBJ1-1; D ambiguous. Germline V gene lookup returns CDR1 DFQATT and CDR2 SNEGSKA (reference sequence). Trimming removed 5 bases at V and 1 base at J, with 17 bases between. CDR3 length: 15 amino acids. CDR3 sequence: CSALQIATWNTEAFF. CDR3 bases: TGCAGTGCTCTCCAAATAGCTACTTGGAACACTGAAGCTTTCTTT.

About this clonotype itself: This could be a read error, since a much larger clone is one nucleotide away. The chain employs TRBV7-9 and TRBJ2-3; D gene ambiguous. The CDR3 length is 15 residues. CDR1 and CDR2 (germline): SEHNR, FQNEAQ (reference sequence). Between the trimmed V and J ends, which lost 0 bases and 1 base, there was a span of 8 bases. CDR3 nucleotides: TGTGCCAGCAGCTTAGCGCCCCTAGGCACAGATACGCAGTATTTT. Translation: CASSLAPLGTDTQYF.

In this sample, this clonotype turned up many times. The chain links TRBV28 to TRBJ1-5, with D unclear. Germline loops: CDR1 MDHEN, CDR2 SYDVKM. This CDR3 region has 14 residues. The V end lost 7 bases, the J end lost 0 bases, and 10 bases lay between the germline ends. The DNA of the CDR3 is TGTGCCAGCACCTATCACTATAGCAATCAGCCCCAGCATTTT. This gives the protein CASTYHYSNQPQHF. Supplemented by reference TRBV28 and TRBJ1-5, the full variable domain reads DVKVTQSSRYLVKRTGEKVFLECVQDMDHENMFWYRQDPGLGLRLIYFSYDVKMKEKGDIPEGYSVSREKKERFSLILESASTNQTSMYLCASTYHYSNQPQHFGDGTRLSIL.

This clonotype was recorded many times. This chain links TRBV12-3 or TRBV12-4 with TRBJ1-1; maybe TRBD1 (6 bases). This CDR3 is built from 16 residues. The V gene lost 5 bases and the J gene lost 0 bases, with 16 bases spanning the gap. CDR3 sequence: CASSPGVWAVNTEAFF. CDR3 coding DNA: TGTGCCAGCAGTCCAGGGGTGTGGGCGGTGAACACTGAAGCTTTCTTT.

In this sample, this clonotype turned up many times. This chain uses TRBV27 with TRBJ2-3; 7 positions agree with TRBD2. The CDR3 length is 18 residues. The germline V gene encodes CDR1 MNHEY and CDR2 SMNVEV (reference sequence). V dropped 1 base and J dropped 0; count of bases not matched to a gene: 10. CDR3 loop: CASSLLFLSGTSTDTQYF. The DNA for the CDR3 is TGTGCCAGCAGTTTATTATTCCTAAGCGGGACTAGCACAGATACGCAGTATTTT.

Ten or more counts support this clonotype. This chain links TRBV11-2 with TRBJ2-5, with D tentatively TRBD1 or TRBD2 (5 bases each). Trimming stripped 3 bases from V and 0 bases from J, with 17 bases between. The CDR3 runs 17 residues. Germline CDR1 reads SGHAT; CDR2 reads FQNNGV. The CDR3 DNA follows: TGTGCCAGCAGCTTCACCCCCGAAGTGGGGGACCAAGAGACCCAGTACTTC. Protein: CASSFTPEVGDQETQYF.

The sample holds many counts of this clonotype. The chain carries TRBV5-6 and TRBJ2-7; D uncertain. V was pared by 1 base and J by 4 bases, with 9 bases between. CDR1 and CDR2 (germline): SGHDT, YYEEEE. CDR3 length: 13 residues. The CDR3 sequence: CASSLSNTYEQYF. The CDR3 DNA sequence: TGTGCCAGCAGCTTGTCAAACACTTACGAGCAGTACTTC.

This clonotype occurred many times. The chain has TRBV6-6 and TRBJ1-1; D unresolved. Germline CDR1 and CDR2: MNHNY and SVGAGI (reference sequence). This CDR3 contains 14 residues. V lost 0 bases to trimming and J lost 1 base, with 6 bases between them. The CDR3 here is CASSYSWPNTEAFF. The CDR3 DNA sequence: TGTGCCAGCAGTTACTCGTGGCCGAACACTGAAGCTTTCTTT.

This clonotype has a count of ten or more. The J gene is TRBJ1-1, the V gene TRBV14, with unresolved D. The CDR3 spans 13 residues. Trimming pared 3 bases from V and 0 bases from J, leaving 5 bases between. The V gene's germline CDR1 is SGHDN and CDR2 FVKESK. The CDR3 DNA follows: TGTGCCAGCAGCCATTGGATGAACACTGAAGCTTTCTTT. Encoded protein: CASSHWMNTEAFF.

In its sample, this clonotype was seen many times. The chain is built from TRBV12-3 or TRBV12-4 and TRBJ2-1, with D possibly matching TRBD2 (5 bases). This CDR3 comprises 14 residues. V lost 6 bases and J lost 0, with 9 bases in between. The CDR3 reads CASSPRGSYNEQFF. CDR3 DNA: TGTGCCAGCAGCCCACGGGGCTCCTACAATGAGCAGTTCTTC.